This TCR beta chain was captured by sequencing in a study of beta chain features in type 1 diabetes. Note on this clone: What it binds is unknown.

The investigators reverse transcribed all of the isolated RNA, so they sequenced expressed TCRB transcripts. Only in-frame clones appear in the TCRdb table, and some are missing; sequencing was by immunoSEQ multiplex PCR. The repertoire has 600,000 to 700,000 clones, 9.5% to 15% of them found once; the top ten carry 0.095% to 0.15%. Notes on the study in general: Among patients with Type 1 diabetes, TCRB CDR3s were moderately but significantly shorter in every one of the four CD4+ subsets. Highly expressing activated T cells could be over-counted with a cDNA template.

Germline CDR1 reads SGHDT; CDR2 reads YYEEEE. The CDR3 length is 14 residues. The ends were cut back, 1 base at V and 4 bases at J, with 9 bases in the middle. The clonotype comes from a man aged 25 to 40 with type 1 diabetes. This rearrangement joins TRBV5-6 to TRBJ1-5; D is undetermined. The source material was naive CD4+ T cells from blood. In DNA, the CDR3 is TGTGCCAGCAGCTTGATCGACGCAAATCAGCCCCAGCATTTT. Translating it yields CASSLIDANQPQHF.